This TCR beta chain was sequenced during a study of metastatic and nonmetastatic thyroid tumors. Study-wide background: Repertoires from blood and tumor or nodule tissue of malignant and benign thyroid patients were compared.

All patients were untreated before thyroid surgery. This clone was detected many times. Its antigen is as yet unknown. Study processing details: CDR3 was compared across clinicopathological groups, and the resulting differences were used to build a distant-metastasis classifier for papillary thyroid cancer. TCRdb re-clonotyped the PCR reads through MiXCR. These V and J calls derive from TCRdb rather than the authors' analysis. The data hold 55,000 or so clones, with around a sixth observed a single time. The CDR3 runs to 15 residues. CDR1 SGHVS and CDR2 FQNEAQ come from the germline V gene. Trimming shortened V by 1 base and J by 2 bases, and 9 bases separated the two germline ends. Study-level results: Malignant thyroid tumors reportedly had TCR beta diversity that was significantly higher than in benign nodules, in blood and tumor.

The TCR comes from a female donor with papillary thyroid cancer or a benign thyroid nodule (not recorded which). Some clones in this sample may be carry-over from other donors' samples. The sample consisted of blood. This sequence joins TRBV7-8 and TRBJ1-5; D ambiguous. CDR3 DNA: TGTGCCAGCAGCTTAGTTCAGACCCGCAATCAGCCCCAGCATTTT. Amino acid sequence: CASSLVQTRNQPQHF.